These T cell receptor beta chains were read from a single sample in a study of blood T cell repertoires in COVID-19. Sequencing used immunoSEQ multiplex PCR; TCRdb keeps in-frame clones, though not all of them. This sample has 50,000 to 55,000 clones; 85% to 90% occur once, and the top ten carry 14%. The sample comprised peripheral blood. These receptors were collected from an older man with acute or convalescent COVID-19. Both conserved end residues are part of each CDR3. D genes are given only for firm matches. Size tells how often a clone was seen (once, few, many) or the class of an expanded clone, and some rows leave it out.

V: TRBV27
size: few
D: TRBD2
J: TRBJ2-3
DNA: TGTGCCAGCAGTTTGCGGGGGACTATTCAAGATACGCAGTATTTT
CDR3: CASSLRGTIQDTQYF

V: TRBV2
size: -
D: -
J: TRBJ1-1
DNA: TGTGCCAGCAACCCCTGGTTAGGGGGTGAAGCTTTCTTT
CDR3: CASNPWLGGEAFF

V: TRBV11-2
size: -
D: -
J: TRBJ1-2
DNA: TGTGCCAGCAGCTTAGAAGGCGGAAACTATGGCTACACCTTC
CDR3: CASSLEGGNYGYTF

V: TRBV7-9
size: -
D: -
J: TRBJ1-2
DNA: TGTGCCAGCAGTCTAGGAGGGGCTAACTATGGCTACACCTTC
CDR3: CASSLGGANYGYTF

V: TRBV5-1
size: -
D: -
J: TRBJ2-1
DNA: TGCGCCAGCAGCACGAGCGGCCTCTCCTACAATGAGCAGTTCTTC
CDR3: CASSTSGLSYNEQFF

V: TRBV4-1
size: once
D: -
J: TRBJ2-2
DNA: TGCGCCAGCAGCCACGGCGGACAGTACCCCGGGGAGCTGTTTTTT
CDR3: CASSHGGQYPGELFF

V: TRBV2
size: -
D: TRBD2
J: TRBJ2-7
DNA: TGTGCCAGCAGCGGACTAGCGCCCTACGAGCAGTACTTC
CDR3: CASSGLAPYEQYF

V: TRBV2
size: -
D: TRBD1
J: TRBJ1-1
DNA: TGTGCCAGCAGTTACACAGGGGTGAGCACTGAAGCTTTCTTT
CDR3: CASSYTGVSTEAFF

V: TRBV4-3
size: -
D: TRBD2
J: TRBJ2-1
DNA: TGCGCCAGCAGCCAAGACCCCCGGGCTAGCGGGGGGGGGTGTGTCTTC
CDR3: CASSQDPRASGGGCVF

V: TRBV19
size: few
D: TRBD1
J: TRBJ1-6
DNA: TGTGCCAGTTGTTGGGACAGGAATTCACCCCTCCACTTT
CDR3: CASCWDRNSPLHF

V: TRBV30
size: -
D: -
J: TRBJ2-7
DNA: TGTGCCTGGGCAAAAGGCTCTAGCGATTACGAGCAGTACTTC
CDR3: CAWAKGSSDYEQYF

V: TRBV15
size: -
D: -
J: TRBJ2-7
DNA: TGTGCCACCAGCCAAGGTGGTTGGAGCCCCCAAGGCAGTGAGCAGTACTTC
CDR3: CATSQGGWSPQGSEQYF

V: TRBV6-2/TRBV6-3
size: -
D: -
J: TRBJ2-2
DNA: TGTGCCAGCAGTTACGGCAGGGGCGCGGCCGGGGAGCTGTTTTTT
CDR3: CASSYGRGAAGELFF

V: TRBV7-9
size: -
D: TRBD2
J: TRBJ2-3
DNA: TGTGCCAGCAGCACCCGGGGGGGAGGCACAGATACGCAGTATTTT
CDR3: CASSTRGGGTDTQYF

V: TRBV6-2/TRBV6-3
size: -
D: TRBD1
J: TRBJ2-4
DNA: TGTGCCAGCAGTACCGACAGGGGGCGAGGAGCCAAAAACATTCAGTACTTC
CDR3: CASSTDRGRGAKNIQYF

V: TRBV3-1/TRBV3-2
size: -
D: TRBD2
J: TRBJ2-3
DNA: TGTGCCAGCAGCTTCGTAGCGGGAGGGCCAACAGATACGCAGTATTTT
CDR3: CASSFVAGGPTDTQYF

V: TRBV25-1
size: -
D: -
J: TRBJ2-1
DNA: TGTGCCAGCAGTGACCTAGCGAAGTCCTACAATGAGCAGTTCTTC
CDR3: CASSDLAKSYNEQFF

V: TRBV28
size: -
D: -
J: TRBJ1-5
DNA: TGTGCCAGCAGTTTATGGAGGGGCAATCAGCCCCAGCATTTT
CDR3: CASSLWRGNQPQHF

V: TRBV6-5
size: -
D: TRBD1
J: TRBJ1-1
DNA: TGTGCCAGCAGAGGACAGGTTGTGGGTGAAGCTTTCTTT
CDR3: CASRGQVVGEAFF

V: TRBV19
size: -
D: -
J: TRBJ1-5
DNA: TGTGCCAGTAGTTTGCAGGGTCAGCAGCCCCAGCATTTT
CDR3: CASSLQGQQPQHF

V: TRBV6-5
size: -
D: TRBD2
J: TRBJ2-1
DNA: TGTGCCAGCAGTACCCCCGCGGGAGCGCATAATGAGCAGTTCTTC
CDR3: CASSTPAGAHNEQFF

V: TRBV6-5
size: -
D: -
J: TRBJ1-1
DNA: TGTGCCAGCAGTTACTCAATAGCCAGGGCCACTGAAGCTTTCTTT
CDR3: CASSYSIARATEAFF

V: TRBV19
size: -
D: -
J: TRBJ2-2
DNA: TGTGCCAGTAGTACTCAGTCCGGGGAGCTGTTTTTT
CDR3: CASSTQSGELFF

V: TRBV12-5
size: -
D: TRBD1
J: TRBJ2-5
DNA: TGTGCTAGTGCCGTGGACAGGGGACGAGAGACCCAGTACTTC
CDR3: CASAVDRGRETQYF

V: TRBV19
size: -
D: -
J: TRBJ1-5
DNA: TGTGCCAGTAGTCGGGGGAATCAGCCCCAGCATTTT
CDR3: CASSRGNQPQHF

V: TRBV7-9
size: -
D: -
J: TRBJ1-3
DNA: TGTGCCAGCAGCTTTGGGGGCTTTGGAAACACCATATATTTT
CDR3: CASSFGGFGNTIYF

V: TRBV2
size: -
D: TRBD2
J: TRBJ2-3
DNA: TGTGCCAGCAGTGATCGAGCGGGGAGAGATACGCAGTATTTT
CDR3: CASSDRAGRDTQYF

V: TRBV5-1
size: -
D: -
J: TRBJ1-1
DNA: TGCGCCAGCAGCTTGGACGGGGGGAACACTGAAGCTTTCTTT
CDR3: CASSLDGGNTEAFF

V: TRBV5-4
size: once
D: -
J: TRBJ1-1
DNA: TGTGCCAGCACCGGTGGAGGGGAAACTGAAGCTTTCTTT
CDR3: CASTGGGETEAFF

V: TRBV28
size: -
D: TRBD2
J: TRBJ2-7
DNA: TGTGCCAGCAGTCGCGCCGGGACTAGTTCCCACGAGCAGTACTTC
CDR3: CASSRAGTSSHEQYF

V: TRBV28
size: -
D: -
J: TRBJ1-4
DNA: TGTGCCAGCACTCAACGTACGAACTTGGGGCGCCGGGAAAAACTGTTTTTT
CDR3: CASTQRTNLGRREKLFF

V: TRBV5-4
size: once
D: TRBD2
J: TRBJ2-3
DNA: TGTGCCAGCAGCCAGACTAGCGGGAGGCCAGGGGCAGATACGCAGTATTTT
CDR3: CASSQTSGRPGADTQYF

V: TRBV29-1
size: -
D: TRBD1
J: TRBJ1-2
DNA: TGCAGCGTTGAGGACAGGGGCTTTAGGTACACCTTC
CDR3: CSVEDRGFRYTF

V: TRBV19
size: -
D: TRBD1
J: TRBJ1-5
DNA: TGTGCCAGTAAGGCACACGGGACAGCATATAGCAATCAGCCCCAGCATTTT
CDR3: CASKAHGTAYSNQPQHF

V: TRBV30
size: -
D: TRBD1
J: TRBJ1-2
DNA: TGTGCCTCTATTACAGGGGCCAGACTTGGCTACACCTTC
CDR3: CASITGARLGYTF

V: TRBV9
size: -
D: -
J: TRBJ2-2
DNA: TGTGCCAGCACCGTCGGGTCGGGCGGGGAGCTGTTTTTT
CDR3: CASTVGSGGELFF

V: TRBV7-3
size: -
D: TRBD2
J: TRBJ2-2
DNA: TGTGCCAGCAGCTTTACCGGGACTACCACCGGGGAGCTGTTTTTT
CDR3: CASSFTGTTTGELFF

V: TRBV4-2
size: -
D: -
J: TRBJ1-1
DNA: TGTGCCAGCAGCCCCACAGGGTTGGGCACTGAAGCTTTCTTT
CDR3: CASSPTGLGTEAFF

V: TRBV19
size: -
D: TRBD1
J: TRBJ1-1
DNA: TGTGCCAGTAGTCCCTGGGACAGGGGGACTGAAGCTTTCTTT
CDR3: CASSPWDRGTEAFF

V: TRBV19
size: -
D: -
J: TRBJ2-2
DNA: TGTGCCAGTGCTGCAGGGACTTCCGACACCGGGGAGCTGTTTTTT
CDR3: CASAAGTSDTGELFF

V: TRBV7-2
size: -
D: -
J: TRBJ1-2
DNA: TGTGCCAGCAGCCTATCCGGACAGAACTATGGCTACACCTTC
CDR3: CASSLSGQNYGYTF

V: TRBV19
size: -
D: TRBD2
J: TRBJ2-1
DNA: TGTGCCAGTAGTACAAGGACTAGTAGGAATGAGCAGTTCTTC
CDR3: CASSTRTSRNEQFF

V: TRBV6-2/TRBV6-3
size: few
D: -
J: TRBJ1-1
DNA: TGTGCCAGCAGTTACTCAAGGGGAAAGTCGCGACAGGTGGCTTTCTTT
CDR3: CASSYSRGKSRQVAFF

V: TRBV7-2
size: -
D: -
J: TRBJ1-2
DNA: TGTGCCAGCAGCCGCGGAGGGATCTATGGCTACACCTTC
CDR3: CASSRGGIYGYTF

V: TRBV11-2
size: -
D: -
J: TRBJ2-5
DNA: TGTGCCAGCAGCTTAGTTAGCGGAGCCCGACATGAGACCCAGTACTTC
CDR3: CASSLVSGARHETQYF

V: TRBV6-1
size: -
D: TRBD2
J: TRBJ2-1
DNA: TGTGCCAGCAGTGAAGCGCTCGGGGAGGGTAGCAATGAGCAGTTCTTC
CDR3: CASSEALGEGSNEQFF

V: TRBV5-5
size: -
D: TRBD1
J: TRBJ1-1
DNA: TGTGCCAGCGGCGGTGGACAGGGGTTTGAAGCTTTCTTT
CDR3: CASGGGQGFEAFF

V: TRBV5-5
size: once
D: TRBD2
J: TRBJ2-7
DNA: TGTGCCAGCAGCACAGGACTAGTCTACGAGCAGTACTTC
CDR3: CASSTGLVYEQYF

V: TRBV6-6
size: -
D: TRBD2
J: TRBJ2-5
DNA: TGTGCCAGCACCTGGACTAGCGGCCCCCAAGAGACCCAGTACTTC
CDR3: CASTWTSGPQETQYF

V: TRBV10-3
size: -
D: -
J: TRBJ1-5
DNA: TGTGCCATCAGTGAGTGGCAGAATAGCAATCAGCCCCAGCATTTT
CDR3: CAISEWQNSNQPQHF

V: TRBV24-1
size: -
D: TRBD1
J: TRBJ2-5
DNA: TGTGCCACCAGTGATTACACAGGGGGCGAGGAGACCCAGTACTTC
CDR3: CATSDYTGGEETQYF

V: TRBV7-2
size: few
D: -
J: TRBJ2-1
DNA: TGTGCCAGCAGCCCCAGCGATGCACATGAGCAGTTCTTC
CDR3: CASSPSDAHEQFF

V: TRBV5-1
size: -
D: -
J: TRBJ1-5
DNA: TGCGCCAGCAGCTTGGGGACAGTTGCCAATCAGCCCCAGCATTTT
CDR3: CASSLGTVANQPQHF

V: TRBV12-3/TRBV12-4
size: -
D: -
J: TRBJ2-7
DNA: TGTGCCAGCAGTTTCTTGGCCGAGCAGTACTTC
CDR3: CASSFLAEQYF

V: TRBV24-1
size: few
D: -
J: TRBJ1-1
DNA: TGTGCCACCAGTGAGTCGGGGAGCATGAACACTGAAGCTTTCTTT
CDR3: CATSESGSMNTEAFF

V: TRBV11-3
size: -
D: TRBD1
J: TRBJ2-7
DNA: TGTGCCAGCAGCTTCGGGACAGGGGGACTCTACGAGCAGTACTTC
CDR3: CASSFGTGGLYEQYF

V: TRBV7-8
size: -
D: TRBD1
J: TRBJ1-5
DNA: TGTGCCAGCAGCGCCAGGGGGATGAGCAACCAGCCCCAGCATTTT
CDR3: CASSARGMSNQPQHF

V: TRBV19
size: -
D: -
J: TRBJ1-2
DNA: TGTGCCAGTAGTATAGGAGGGCCACCCTATGGCTACACCTTC
CDR3: CASSIGGPPYGYTF

V: TRBV11-2
size: -
D: -
J: TRBJ1-5
DNA: TGTGCCAGCAGCTTGACGACAGTCGATCAGCCCCAGCATTTT
CDR3: CASSLTTVDQPQHF